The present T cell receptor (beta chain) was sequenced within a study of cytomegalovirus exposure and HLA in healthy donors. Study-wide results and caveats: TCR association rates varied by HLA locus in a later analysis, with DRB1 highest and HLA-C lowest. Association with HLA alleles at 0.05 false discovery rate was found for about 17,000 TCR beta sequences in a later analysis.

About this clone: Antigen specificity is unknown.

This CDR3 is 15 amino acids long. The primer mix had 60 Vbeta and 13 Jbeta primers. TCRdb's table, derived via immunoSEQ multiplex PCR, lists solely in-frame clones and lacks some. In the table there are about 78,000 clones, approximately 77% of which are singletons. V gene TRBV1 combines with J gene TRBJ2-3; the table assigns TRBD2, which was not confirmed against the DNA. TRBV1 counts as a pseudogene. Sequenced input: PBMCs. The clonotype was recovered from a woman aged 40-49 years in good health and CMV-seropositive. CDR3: CKGLAENSSTDTQYF. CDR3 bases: TGCAAGGGACTAGCGGAGAACTCTAGCACAGATACGCAGTATTTT.